The 8 T cell receptor beta chains in this list originate from one sample, sequenced in a study of shared clonotypes between healthy human individuals (dated by TCRdb to 2018 to 2020). To prepare the library, the immunoSEQ multiplex PCR assay was applied. This immuneACCESS table, as held by TCRdb, lists in-frame sequences with V and J called but not all clones. Of the missing ones, under half trace to an unresolved V gene in checked studies; the others have no known cause. The sample yields more than 1,200,000 clones; 98% were counted once. The leading ten clones occupy over 0.3% of the sample. The sequenced sample was naive CD4+ T cells sorted from blood. In light of the paper, this sample's cell subset or site label describes: CD45RA+ positively selected. The receptors originated from a man aged 25-45 years in good health.

J is TRBJ2-1 and V is TRBV5-4; TRBD2 aligns across 9 bases. V lost 5 bases and J lost 6; bases outside the gene matches: 9. The CDR3 runs to 15 residues. Germline V CDR1 and CDR2: SGHNT, YYREEE (reference sequence). CDR3 coding DNA: TGTGCCAGCAGGGAGGAGCTTAGCGGGAGCAATGAGCAGTTCTTC. This sequence encodes CASREELSGSNEQFF.

The chain recombines TRBV11-2 with TRBJ2-2; 10 nucleotides agree with TRBD1. Trimming took 5 bases from V and 4 from J; bases not matched to a gene: 7. Germline CDR1 reads SGHAT; CDR2 reads FQNNGV. The CDR3 is made up of 16 amino acids. CDR3 loop: CASSGRQGAVTGELFF. CDR3 nucleotides: TGTGCCAGCAGCGGAAGACAGGGGGCGGTCACCGGGGAGCTGTTTTTT.

The chain couples TRBV7-2 to TRBJ2-7; TRBD2 matches 12 bases. This CDR3 contains 18 residues. From germline, CDR1 is SGHTA and CDR2 FQGNSA. V lost 1 base and J lost 0; bases outside the gene matches: 7. DNA for the CDR3: TGTGCCAGCAGCTTAGGGCGACTAGCGGGAGTCTTCTCCTACGAGCAGTACTTC. Protein sequence: CASSLGRLAGVFSYEQYF.

The V gene is TRBV5-1, the J gene TRBJ2-7, with unresolved D. Trimming shortened V by 0 bases and J by 2 bases, and 12 bases separated the two germline ends. Germline CDR1 SGHRS, CDR2 YFSETQ. The CDR3 loop spans 15 amino acids. CDR3 DNA: TGCGCCAGCAGCTTGGGGCCTCGAATCACCTACGAGCAGTACTTC. Translating gives CASSLGPRITYEQYF.

The chain couples TRBV6-6 to TRBJ2-1; D uncertain. V was trimmed by 5 bases and J by 4 bases, leaving 6 bases between them. The CDR3 totals 12 residues. Germline V CDR1 and CDR2: MNHNY, SVGAGI (reference sequence). The DNA of the CDR3 is TGTGCCAGCAGTCGACAATACAATGAGCAGTTCTTC. Its protein is CASSRQYNEQFF.

A single count supports this clone. The V call is TRBV5-4, the J call TRBJ2-3, with unresolved D. Germline CDR1 and CDR2: SGHNT and YYREEE (reference sequence). The V end lost 0 bases, the J end lost 4 bases, and 9 bases lay between the germline ends. This CDR3 has 14 amino acids. CDR3 bases: TGTGCCAGCAGCTTGGATCAGGTTTCAGATACGCAGTATTTT. It yields the protein CASSLDQVSDTQYF.

Comments on this clone: Different DNA sequences within this sample yield the same CDR3. The J gene is TRBJ2-5, the V gene TRBV14; D unclear. Per the germline V gene, CDR1 is SGHDN and CDR2 is FVKESK. This CDR3 spans 11 amino acids. Trimming took 4 bases from V and 4 from J, leaving 4 bases between them. CDR3 DNA sequence: TGTGCCAGCAGCCGAGGAGAGACCCAGTACTTC. Its protein product is CASSRGETQYF. The full variable domain, in which reference TRBV14 and TRBJ2-5 provide the parts outside the CDR3, is EAGVTQFPSHSVIEKGQTVTLRCDPISGHDNLYWYRRVMGKEIKFLLHFVKESKQDESGMPNNRFLAERTGGTYSTLKVQPAELEDSGVYFCASSRGETQYFGPGTRLLVL.

The chain carries TRBV6-5 and TRBJ1-2; 9 nucleotides align to TRBD1. This CDR3 contains 14 residues. V lost 5 bases and J lost 4; bases outside the gene matches: 5. Per the germline V gene, CDR1 is MNHEY and CDR2 is SVGAGI. CDR3 sequence: CASSPPGQGYGYTF. In DNA form, the CDR3 reads TGTGCCAGCAGTCCGCCGGGACAGGGCTATGGCTACACCTTC.